This paragraph covers one TCR beta chain sequence. The data were taken from a study of T cell changes during pregnancy in multiple sclerosis. TCRdb's copy holds only in-frame clones and misses some; the assay was immunoSEQ multiplex PCR. The data contain tens of thousands of clones, 90% to 95% of them singletons. Germline V gene data show CDR1 as SQVTM and CDR2 as ANQGSEA. The trim removed 7 bases at V and 0 bases at J, leaving 5 bases unmatched. The CDR3 loop spans 13 amino acids. This receptor was identified in a female donor with multiple sclerosis, enrolled in a pregnancy study. The chain has TRBV29-1 and TRBJ1-1, with TRBD1 matching 7 bases. Specimen: peripheral blood, collected after pregnancy. This chain's CDR3 is CSAHDRVNTEAFF. The CDR3 DNA sequence: TGCAGCGCACATGACAGGGTGAACACTGAAGCTTTCTTT.